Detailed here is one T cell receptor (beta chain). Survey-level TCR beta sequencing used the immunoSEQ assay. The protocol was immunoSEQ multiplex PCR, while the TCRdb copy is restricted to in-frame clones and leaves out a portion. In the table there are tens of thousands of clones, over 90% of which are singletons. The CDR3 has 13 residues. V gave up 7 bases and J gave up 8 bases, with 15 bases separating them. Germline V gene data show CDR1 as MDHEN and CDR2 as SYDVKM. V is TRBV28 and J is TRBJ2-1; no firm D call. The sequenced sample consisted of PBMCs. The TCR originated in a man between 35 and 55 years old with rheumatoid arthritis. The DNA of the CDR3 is TGTGCCAGCAAGCTAGGCCGTTGGGATGAGCAGTTCTTC. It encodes CASKLGRWDEQFF.